One sample yielded the 8 T cell receptor beta chains listed below, sequenced in a study of human T cells and chemical hapten exposure. Using its own MiXCR run on the RACE reads, TCRdb lists one record per CDR3 protein. The sample contains tens of thousands of distinct CDR3 sequences, just under 9% of which appear only once. Specified time point: healthy volunteer bleed at 2 weeks. Total RNA was isolated from unfractionated whole blood. Specimen: whole blood. Source of these receptors: a female donor in good health. Some clones in this sample may be carry-over from other donors' samples.

This chain connects TRBV12-3 or TRBV12-4 to TRBJ2-7; no clear D. V gave up 9 bases and J gave up 6 bases, with 9 bases separating them. The CDR3 consists of 10 residues. CDR3 sequence reads: CASDTGEQYF. DNA of the CDR3: TGTGCCAGTGACACTGGCGAGCAGTACTTC.

This chain joins TRBV4-3 and TRBJ2-3; D call uncertain. V lost 1 base and J 3 bases, leaving 11 bases between the germline ends. Germline-derived CDR1 and CDR2 are LGHNA and YSLEER. This CDR3 comprises 15 residues. CDR3 DNA sequence: TGCGCCAGCAGCCAAGCCCTGACACCTACAGATACGCAGTATTTT. Protein sequence: CASSQALTPTDTQYF.

This chain connects TRBV12-3 or TRBV12-4 to TRBJ1-5; 7 bases agree with TRBD1. The CDR3 spans 15 residues. V gave up 5 bases and J gave up 0 bases; unmatched junction bases: 4. DNA for the CDR3: TGTGCCAGCAGTCCGACAGGGAATAGCAATCAGCCCCAGCATTTT. It codes for CASSPTGNSNQPQHF.

This clonotype has ten or more counts. V usage is TRBV11-1 and J usage is TRBJ2-3, with D perhaps TRBD1 (5 bases). CDR1 SGHAT and CDR2 FQDESV come from the germline V gene (reference sequence). V lost 4 bases, J lost 6 bases, and 14 bases lay in between. This CDR3 comprises 14 residues. In DNA, the CDR3 is TGTGCCAGCAGCTCCCGCTCGAAGGGGGATACGCAGTATTTT. Translation gives CASSSRSKGDTQYF.

This clonotype was recorded a few times. This chain links TRBV20-1 with TRBJ2-5, with 8 bases identical to TRBD2. Trimming cost V 6 bases and J 5 bases; bases outside gene matches: 14. This CDR3 has 15 residues. The germline V gene has CDR1 DFQATT and CDR2 SNEGSKA (reference sequence). The CDR3 bases are TGCAGTGCCCCCTTTAGCGGGATCAGGAGGGAGACCCAGTACTTC. This codes for CSAPFSGIRRETQYF.

The V call is TRBV20-1, the J call TRBJ2-7, with 7 bases lining up with TRBD1. Unmatched junction bases numbered 10, after V lost 4 bases and J lost 1 base. In germline, CDR1 is DFQATT, CDR2 SNEGSKA (reference sequence). This CDR3 is built from 15 residues. The CDR3 reads CSATNRDRISYEQYF. Written as DNA, the CDR3 is TGCAGTGCTACTAACCGGGACAGAATATCCTACGAGCAGTACTTC.

This clonotype has just a few counts. This rearrangement joins TRBV20-1 to TRBJ2-3; TRBD2 matches 14 bases. This CDR3 has 16 amino acids. Looked up from germline, CDR1 is DFQATT and CDR2 is SNEGSKA (reference sequence). Trimming took 5 bases from V and 3 from J; bases not matched to a gene: 7. The CDR3 loop reads CSALGLAGGPTDTQYF. The CDR3 bases are TGCAGTGCTCTAGGACTAGCGGGAGGCCCAACAGATACGCAGTATTTT.

The chain has TRBV4-3 and TRBJ2-7; possible D gene TRBD2, 5 bases. CDR1 and CDR2 (germline): LGHNA, YSLEER. CDR3 length equals 13 residues. The ends were cut back, 3 bases at V and 1 base at J, with 7 bases in the middle. The CDR3 DNA reads TGCGCCAGCAGCCAGGACTGTTCCTACGAGCAGTACTTC. Translating gives CASSQDCSYEQYF.